This TCR beta chain was sequenced during a study of response to subunit inactivated influenza vaccine. V was shortened by 4 bases and J by 2 bases, with 13 bases between the two germline ends. The CDR3 length is 15 residues. TCRdb used MiXCR to reprocess the RT-PCR reads, holding one entry per CDR3 protein. The sample carries roughly 190,000 distinct CDR3 sequences, around 14% recorded once. Study findings and constraints: Each seasonal flu vaccination may recruit only limited new T cells, authors suggested.

This clonotype has at least ten counts. Its antigen is not known. The chain employs TRBV12-3 or TRBV12-4 and TRBJ2-3; possibly TRBD2 for D (6 bases). The origin of this receptor is a man aged 45-65 years who received an inactivated influenza vaccine. The input for sequencing was CD8+ T cells sorted from PBMCs, taken 4 to 6 days after vaccination. CDR3 nucleotide sequence: TGTGCCAGCAGTTACTCGGGACTTTACACAGATACGCAGTATTTT. Translating gives CASSYSGLYTDTQYF.